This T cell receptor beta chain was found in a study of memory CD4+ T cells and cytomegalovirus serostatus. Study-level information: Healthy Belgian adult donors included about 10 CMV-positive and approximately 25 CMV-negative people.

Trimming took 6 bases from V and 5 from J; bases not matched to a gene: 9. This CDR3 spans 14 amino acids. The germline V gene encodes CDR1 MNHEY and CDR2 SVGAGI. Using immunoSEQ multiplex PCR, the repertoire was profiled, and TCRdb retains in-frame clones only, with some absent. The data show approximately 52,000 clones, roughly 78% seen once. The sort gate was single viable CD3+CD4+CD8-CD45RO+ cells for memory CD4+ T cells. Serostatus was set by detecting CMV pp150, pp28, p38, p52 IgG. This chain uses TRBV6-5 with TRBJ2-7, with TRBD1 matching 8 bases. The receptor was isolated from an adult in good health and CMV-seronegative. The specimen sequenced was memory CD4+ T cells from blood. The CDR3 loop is CASSRTGTGDEQYF. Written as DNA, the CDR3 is TGTGCCAGCAGCCGGACCGGGACAGGAGACGAGCAGTACTTC.